The clone carrying this T cell receptor beta chain was counted only a few times. The antigen remains undetermined. Using its own MiXCR run on the 5' RACE reads, TCRdb lists one record per CDR3 protein. The sample lists 230,000 or so distinct CDR3 sequences, about 24% occurring once. This record comes from a study of CD8 T cells in ankylosing spondylitis. Study-level findings and limits: Typical of ankylosing spondylitis blood, it appeared, was a TCR beta motif of roughly eight highly homologous variants.

The CDR3 has 14 residues. This chain uses TRBV21-1 with TRBJ2-7; the D call of TRBD1 is as the table states it, not checked on the DNA. TRBV21-1 is annotated as a pseudogene. This TCR derives from a male donor with ankylosing spondylitis or in good health (not recorded which). The sample was blood, either unsorted or a sorted T cell fraction (not recorded which). The CDR3 reads CASNPGVLSYEQYF. CDR3 nucleotides: TGTGCCAGCAATCCGGGGGTCCTCTCCTACGAGCAGTACTTC.